The entry below gives a single T cell receptor (beta chain) sequence along with its context. Additional DNA sequences in this sample encode the identical CDR3. The CDR3 has 15 residues. CDR1 is SGHNT and CDR2 is YYREEE in the germline V gene (reference sequence). V shed 1 base, J shed 2 bases, and the junction held 5 bases outside the gene matches. The data belong to a study of blood T cell repertoires in COVID-19. Libraries were prepared by immunoSEQ multiplex PCR; TCRdb keeps only in-frame clonotypes and omits some of them. The sample lists 30,000 to 40,000 clones, 91% occurring once. The specimen was peripheral blood. The gene calls are TRBV5-4 and TRBJ1-2; 7 bases fit TRBD1. The sequence was collected from a woman in her 30s in a cohort sampled during active COVID-19. In nucleotides, the CDR3 is TGTGCCAGCAGCTTGCTGGGGACAGCAAACTATGGCTACACCTTC. It is translated as CASSLLGTANYGYTF.